Listed below are T cell receptor beta chains from one sample, sequenced in a study of cytomegalovirus exposure and HLA in healthy donors. Profiling relied on immunoSEQ multiplex PCR, and the TCRdb table lists in-frame clones only, not all of them. Its table lists over 100,000 clones. The source material was PBMCs. These TCRs come from a man between 18 and 35 years old in good health and CMV-seronegative. Each CDR3 is given with its conserved first and last residue. Fields, in order: CDR3 protein, CDR3 DNA, J gene, D gene, V gene. D genes are given only for firm matches.

CDR3aa: CASSLGGGSGVGTEAFF
CDR3nt: TGTGCCAGCAGCTTAGGGGGCGGCAGCGGGGTGGGCACTGAAGCTTTCTTT
j_gene: TRBJ1-1
d_gene: NA
v_gene: TRBV7-8

CDR3aa: CASSPRQGHMNTEAFF
CDR3nt: TGTGCCAGCTCACCCCGACAGGGGCACATGAACACTGAAGCTTTCTTT
j_gene: TRBJ1-1
d_gene: TRBD1
v_gene: TRBV18

CDR3aa: CASSATSGSRTGELFF
CDR3nt: TGTGCCAGCAGCGCCACTAGCGGGAGTCGAACCGGGGAGCTGTTTTTT
j_gene: TRBJ2-2
d_gene: TRBD2
v_gene: TRBV9

CDR3aa: CASSPFPGTTSSYEQYF
CDR3nt: TGTGCCAGCAGCCCTTTTCCCGGGACAACTTCCTCCTACGAGCAGTACTTC
j_gene: TRBJ2-7
d_gene: NA
v_gene: TRBV7-9

CDR3aa: CASSPKPYRVENTGELFF
CDR3nt: TGCGCCAGCAGCCCGAAACCCTACAGGGTAGAGAACACCGGGGAGCTGTTTTTT
j_gene: TRBJ2-2
d_gene: NA
v_gene: TRBV4-3

CDR3aa: CASSSSTGPPTYEQYF
CDR3nt: TGTGCCAGCAGCTCATCGACAGGTCCTCCAACCTACGAGCAGTACTTC
j_gene: TRBJ2-7
d_gene: NA
v_gene: TRBV7-2

CDR3aa: CASSYVQVEKLFF
CDR3nt: TGTGCCAGCAGTTACGTGCAGGTTGAAAAACTGTTTTTT
j_gene: TRBJ1-4
d_gene: NA
v_gene: TRBV6-6

CDR3aa: CAIHPGSSFRGTDTQYF
CDR3nt: TGTGCCATCCACCCGGGGTCCTCGTTTAGGGGCACAGATACGCAGTATTTT
j_gene: TRBJ2-3
d_gene: NA
v_gene: TRBV2

CDR3aa: CASSLLTSGQTVYEQYF
CDR3nt: TGTGCCAGCAGCCTATTGACCTCCGGACAGACAGTCTACGAGCAGTACTTC
j_gene: TRBJ2-7
d_gene: NA
v_gene: TRBV9

CDR3aa: CASTPAGRSLSGGEKLFF
CDR3nt: TGTGCCAGCACCCCTGCCGGTCGCTCCTTATCCGGAGGTGAAAAACTGTTTTTT
j_gene: TRBJ1-4
d_gene: NA
v_gene: TRBV28

CDR3aa: CATSTDGTGRIYYGYTF
CDR3nt: TGTGCCACCAGCACAGATGGGACAGGGAGGATTTACTATGGCTACACCTTC
j_gene: TRBJ1-2
d_gene: TRBD1
v_gene: TRBV15

CDR3aa: CAWSPNTGVPQPQHF
CDR3nt: TGTGCCTGGTCCCCCAATACAGGGGTCCCTCAGCCCCAGCATTTT
j_gene: TRBJ1-5
d_gene: TRBD1
v_gene: TRBV30

CDR3aa: CASSIDRVSGANVLTF
CDR3nt: TGTGCCAGTAGTATAGACCGGGTAAGCGGGGCCAACGTCCTGACTTTC
j_gene: TRBJ2-6
d_gene: NA
v_gene: TRBV19

CDR3aa: CASSVQGTFTDTQYF
CDR3nt: TGTGCCAGCAGCGTACAGGGAACCTTCACAGATACGCAGTATTTT
j_gene: TRBJ2-3
d_gene: NA
v_gene: TRBV9

CDR3aa: CASSFRTGKVPMKNEQFF
CDR3nt: TGTGCCAGCAGCTTTAGGACAGGGAAGGTTCCCATGAAAAATGAGCAGTTCTTC
j_gene: TRBJ2-1
d_gene: TRBD1
v_gene: TRBV5-6

CDR3aa: CSVTDRSSYNEQFF
CDR3nt: TGCAGCGTGACGGACAGGAGCTCCTACAATGAGCAGTTCTTC
j_gene: TRBJ2-1
d_gene: TRBD1
v_gene: TRBV29-1

CDR3aa: CASSVTGTGSSPLHF
CDR3nt: TGTGCCAGCAGCGTGACCGGGACAGGGAGTTCACCCCTCCACTTT
j_gene: TRBJ1-6
d_gene: TRBD1
v_gene: TRBV9

CDR3aa: CASSLTTGNTQYF
CDR3nt: TGTGCCAGCAGCTTAACGACGGGGAACACCCAGTACTTC
j_gene: TRBJ2-5
d_gene: NA
v_gene: TRBV7-2